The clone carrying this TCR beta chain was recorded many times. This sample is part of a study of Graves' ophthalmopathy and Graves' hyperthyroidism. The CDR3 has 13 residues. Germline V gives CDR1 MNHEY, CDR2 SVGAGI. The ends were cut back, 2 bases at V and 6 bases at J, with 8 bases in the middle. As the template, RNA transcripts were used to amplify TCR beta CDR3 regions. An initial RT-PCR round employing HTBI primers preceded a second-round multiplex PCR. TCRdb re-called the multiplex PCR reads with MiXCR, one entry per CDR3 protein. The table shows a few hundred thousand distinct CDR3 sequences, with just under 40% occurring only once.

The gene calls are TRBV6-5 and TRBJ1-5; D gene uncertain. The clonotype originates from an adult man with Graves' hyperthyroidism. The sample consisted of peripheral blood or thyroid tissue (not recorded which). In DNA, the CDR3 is TGTGCCAGCAGTTACGAAGTCGGTCAGCCCCAGCATTTT. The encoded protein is CASSYEVGQPQHF.